What follows are 26 T cell receptor beta chains derived from one specimen sequenced in a study of CD8+ T cells in alopecia areata. The sequencing template was cDNA reverse transcribed from extracted RNA. TCRdb keeps only in-frame clones here, not all; method: immunoSEQ multiplex PCR. Listed for the sample are approximately 110,000 clones, none seen a single time. Sequenced input: lesional skin. These receptors all stem from a C3H/HeJ mouse with alopecia areata. The mouse strain carries the MHC haplotype H2-k.

This clone was found a few times. The gene names here belong to mouse. The read terminates 4 residues ahead of where the CDR3 ends, so the germline J gene completes it. The V and J genes are TRBV13-3 and TRBJ1-2, with 7 nucleotides matching TRBD1. Germline assignment: CDR1 NNHDY and CDR2 SYVADS. There are 14 residues in the CDR3. The covered CDR3 bases are TGTGCCAGCAGATCAGGGGGGAAGGAGTCC. It specifies CASRSGGKES. The whole CDR3 region reads CASRSGGKESDYTF.

As to this clone: All gene names here are mouse names. Read data end 4 residues before the CDR3 end; the end is taken from the germline J gene. The chain employs TRBV1 and TRBJ2-5, with TRBD2 matching over 10 bases. Germline CDR1 NSQYPW, CDR2 LRSPGD (reference sequence). This CDR3 has 17 amino acids. CDR3 in amino acids: CTCSADWGGGSRDTQYF. The CDR3 DNA, read in part, is TGCACCTGCAGTGCAGACTGGGGGGGCGGGAGTAGAGAC.

As regards this clone: The gene names given are mouse names. The CDR3 end lies 4 residues beyond the end of the read and is filled in from the germline J gene. The chain joins TRBV13-3 to TRBJ2-3; the match to TRBD1 covers 9 bases. Germline trimming cut 3 bases from V and 1 base from J; bases unmatched to any gene: 6. The CDR3 extends over 16 amino acids. Germline CDR1 is NNHDY and CDR2 is SYVADS. CDR3 region: CASSVGQGFGAETLYF. CDR3 DNA (partial): TGTGCCAGCAGTGTGGGACAGGGTTTTGGTGCAGAA.

A remark on this clone: Genes and germline come from the mouse. The CDR3 is cut off 4 residues early in the read; its end comes from the germline J gene. This chain links TRBV16 with TRBJ2-7; 8 bases line up with TRBD2. This CDR3 spans 14 amino acids. Germline lookup yields CDR1 SGHSA and CDR2 FRNQAP. The CDR3 DNA, read in part, is TGTGCAAGCAGTCTGGGGGGCGAGTATTAT. Translation: CASSLGGEYY. From start to end, the CDR3 is CASSLGGEYYEQYF.

Regarding this clone: The germline and genes are mouse ones. Within the sample, other DNA sequences also encode this same CDR3. The CDR3 loop reads CASGQGQDTQYF. The sequenced CDR3 bases are TGTGCCAGTGGACAGGGTCAAGAC. The chain uses TRBV19 and TRBJ2-5; 8 bases are shared with TRBD1. From the germline J gene comes the end of the CDR3, since the read stops 4 residues before it. The V and J ends lost 8 bases and 3 bases, in that order; junction bases with no gene match: 2. CDR3 length: 12 amino acids. Germline assignment: CDR1 FNHDT and CDR2 SITEND (reference sequence).

A note on this clone: Mouse gene names apply. The read comes to an end 4 residues before the CDR3 does, leaving the germline J gene to fill in the end. The gene calls are TRBV19 and TRBJ1-4; possibly TRBD1 for D (5 bases). The CDR3 contains 15 residues. From germline, CDR1 is FNHDT and CDR2 SITEND (reference sequence). V was pared by 2 bases and J by 3 bases, with 11 bases between. The CDR3 bases that were read are TGTGCCAGCAGTATTAATCAGGGAACCAACGAA. This translates into CASSINQGTNE. The CDR3 in its entirety is CASSINQGTNERLFF. The complete variable domain, with remaining parts taken from reference TRBV19 and TRBJ1-4, reads GGIITQTPKFLIGQEGQKLTLKCQQNFNHDTMYWYRQDSGKGLRLIYYSITENDLQKGDLSEGYDASREKKSSFSLTVTSAQKNEMAVFLCASSINQGTNERLFFGHGTKLSVL.

A word on this clone: The genes and germline here are from mouse. Read data end 4 residues before the CDR3 end; the end is taken from the germline J gene. The chain carries TRBV13-1 and TRBJ1-4; D might be TRBD1 (6 bases). Looked up from germline, CDR1 is NSHNY and CDR2 is SYGAGN. The CDR3 runs to 16 residues. CDR3 sequence: CASSDAPTGGPERLFF. The CDR3 DNA, read in part, is TGTGCCAGCAGTGATGCCCCGACTGGGGGGCCCGAA.

As regards this clone: The protein TCRdb lists differs from the translation of the DNA at residue 12; the protein given here is translated from the DNA itself. Genes here carry mouse names. The read falls 3 residues short of the CDR3 end, and the missing part is taken from the germline J gene. The rearrangement uses TRBV14 and TRBJ1-3; 10 bases agree with TRBD1. The trim removed 2 bases at V and 4 bases at J, leaving 3 bases unmatched. The CDR3 length is 15 residues. The germline V gene encodes CDR1 SGHDT and CDR2 FRDEAV. The CDR3 here is CASSLGQGDGNTLYF. The CDR3 DNA, read in part, is TGTGCCAGCAGTTTAGGACAGGGGGACGGAAATACG.

This clone was counted a few times. Gene names follow the mouse nomenclature. The sequenced fragment ends 4 residues before the CDR3 boundary, so the rest is inferred from the germline J gene. This chain links TRBV13-3 with TRBJ2-3; D not resolved. CDR3 length: 14 amino acids. Per germline, CDR1 NNHDY and CDR2 SYVADS. V was shortened by 2 bases and J by 0 bases, with 7 bases between the two germline ends. The CDR3 protein is CASSDLLSAETLYF. The sequenced part of the CDR3 DNA is TGTGCCAGCAGTGACCTTTTGAGTGCAGAA.

This clone was observed a handful of times. Each gene name is a mouse one. The read terminates 4 residues before the CDR3 end, so the remaining end is supplied by the germline J gene. The chain has TRBV1 and TRBJ2-4, with D possibly matching TRBD2 (6 bases). Looked up from germline, CDR1 is NSQYPW and CDR2 is LRSPGD (reference sequence). The CDR3 loop spans 16 amino acids. V lost 0 bases, J lost 0 bases, and 10 bases lay in between. CDR3 amino acids: CTCSADLWGSQNTLYF. CDR3 DNA (partial): TGCACCTGCAGTGCAGATCTCTGGGGTAGTCAAAAC.

This clone has more than one count but fewer than ten. At residue 11, the DNA translation does not agree with TCRdb's protein; the protein displayed here is the one encoded by the DNA. Mouse germline and gene names are used. The DNA ends 3 residues before the CDR3 does, and the rest of the CDR3 is filled in from the germline J gene. The chain combines TRBV19 with TRBJ1-3; 7 bases agree with TRBD1. Trimming removed 4 bases from V and 2 bases from J; junction bases left unmatched: 3. Germline V gene lookup returns CDR1 FNHDT and CDR2 SITEND (reference sequence). The CDR3 runs to 14 residues. Incomplete CDR3 DNA: TGTGCCAGCAGTTCACAGGGGACTGGAAATACG. This codes for CASSSQGTGNT. In full, the CDR3 reads CASSSQGTGNTLYF.

As for this clone: Mouse gene names apply. The read finishes 4 residues shy of the CDR3 end, and the germline J gene is used to complete it. The chain combines TRBV1 with TRBJ1-1; 9 bases line up with TRBD1. J was trimmed by 4 bases and V by 6 bases; bases with no gene match: 0. The germline V gene encodes CDR1 NSQYPW and CDR2 LRSPGD (reference sequence). This CDR3 has 12 amino acids. Partial CDR3 DNA: TGCACCTGCAGGGACAGGGGCACA. It yields the protein CTCRDRGT. The full-length CDR3 reads as CTCRDRGTEVFF.

Of note for this clone: The genes and germline here are from mouse. The read halts 4 residues ahead of the CDR3 end, with the missing end drawn from the germline J gene. The chain carries TRBV1 and TRBJ2-1; 10 bases match TRBD2. V lost 2 bases, J lost 6 bases, and 4 bases stayed unmatched. CDR1 NSQYPW and CDR2 LRSPGD come from the germline V gene (reference sequence). CDR3 length: 15 residues. CDR3 sequence reads: CTCSAWGTGAAEQFF. Partial CDR3 DNA: TGCACCTGCAGTGCATGGGGGACTGGGGCTGCT.

Note on this clone: The genes are named according to mouse. The CDR3 extends 4 residues past the end of the read, so its final part is completed from the germline J gene. The chain links TRBV19 to TRBJ1-1; TRBD1 matches at 8 bases. This CDR3 has 14 amino acids. Germline CDR1 FNHDT, CDR2 SITEND (reference sequence). The CDR3 spells CASSISQGATEVFF. The CDR3 DNA, read in part, is TGTGCCAGCAGTATATCCCAGGGGGCGACA.

In the case of this clone: The database protein in TCRdb disagrees with the DNA translation at residue 10; the sequence shown here was translated from the DNA. Germline and genes here are mouse. Read data end 3 residues before the CDR3 end; the end is taken from the germline J gene. The chain carries TRBV13-3 and TRBJ1-3; TRBD1 is a possible D gene (6 bases). Per germline, CDR1 NNHDY and CDR2 SYVADS. This CDR3 contains 13 residues. Trimming removed 4 bases at V and 6 bases at J, with 11 bases between. CDR3 DNA (partial): TGTGCCAGCAGTATATGGACAGAAAATACG. It specifies CASSIWTENT. The CDR3 in its entirety is CASSIWTENTLYF. Full variable domain (outside the CDR3, taken from reference TRBV13-3 and TRBJ1-3): EAAVTQSPRSKVAVTGGKVTLSCHQTNNHDYMYWYRQDTGHGLRLIHYSYVADSTEKGDIPDGYKASRPSQENFSLILELASLSQTAVYFCASSIWTENTLYFGEGSRLIVV.

Comments on this clone: Mouse germline and gene names are used. CDR3 bases read: TGTGCCAGCAGCAAACTGGGGGACCAAGAC. Its protein product is CASSKLGDQD. The full CDR3 reads CASSKLGDQDTQYF. The V gene is TRBV19, the J gene TRBJ2-5, with 8 bases identical to TRBD2. The CDR3 end falls 4 residues outside the read, so it is completed with the germline J gene. Germline trimming cut 5 bases from V and 1 base from J; bases unmatched to any gene: 3. There are 14 residues in the CDR3. Germline V CDR1 and CDR2: FNHDT, SITEND (reference sequence).

The table lists this clone with many counts. Here the gene names and germline are mouse. The CDR3 end is not reached by the read, which stops 4 residues before it; the germline J gene fills it in. The chain couples TRBV13-3 to TRBJ2-2; TRBD1 is a possible D gene (6 bases). CDR1 and CDR2 (germline): NNHDY, SYVADS. Trimming took 3 bases from V and 4 from J, leaving 13 bases between them. This CDR3 contains 15 residues. The sequenced part of the CDR3 DNA is TGTGCCAGCAGTGTGCCGGGACACGCCACCGGG. Its protein product is CASSVPGHATG. The CDR3 in full is CASSVPGHATGQLYF. Variable domain in full (rest from reference TRBV13-3 and TRBJ2-2): EAAVTQSPRSKVAVTGGKVTLSCHQTNNHDYMYWYRQDTGHGLRLIHYSYVADSTEKGDIPDGYKASRPSQENFSLILELASLSQTAVYFCASSVPGHATGQLYFGEGSKLTVL.

A remark on this clone: Gene labels here are mouse ones. The read finishes 4 residues shy of the CDR3 end, and the germline J gene is used to complete it. The gene calls are TRBV13-3 and TRBJ1-2; maybe TRBD1 (5 bases). The CDR3 has 14 amino acids. The germline CDR1 and CDR2 sequences are NNHDY and SYVADS. Between the trimmed V and J ends, which lost 6 bases and 3 bases, there was a span of 15 bases. Here the CDR3 reads CASTHPGGDSDYTF. The CDR3 DNA, read in part, is TGTGCCAGCACCCACCCGGGGGGGGACTCC.

This clone was picked up a small number of times. Germline and genes here are mouse. The missing CDR3 end, 4 residues past where the read stops, is filled in from the germline J gene. The chain is built from TRBV13-3 and TRBJ1-4, with a possible D match to TRBD1 (6 bases). Germline values: CDR1 NNHDY, CDR2 SYVADS. The CDR3 extends over 12 amino acids. V lost 6 bases to trimming and J lost 5 bases, with 8 bases between them. The sequenced part of the CDR3 DNA is TGTGCCAGCAAACAGGGAAACGAA. Translation: CASKQGNE. The CDR3 in its entirety is CASKQGNERLFF.

With respect to this clone: The gene names here belong to mouse. Read coverage stops 4 residues before the CDR3 terminus; the germline J gene supplies the remainder. V is TRBV13-3 and J is TRBJ1-1; the D gene is possibly TRBD1 (6 bases). The V gene lost 5 bases and the J gene lost 0 bases, with 11 bases spanning the gap. The germline V gene has CDR1 NNHDY and CDR2 SYVADS. This CDR3 region has 14 residues. CDR3 protein: CASSPGGPNTEVFF. Incomplete CDR3 DNA: TGTGCCAGCAGCCCCGGGGGGCCAAACACA.

Note on this clone: At residue 11, TCRdb's protein disagrees with the DNA translation; the protein shown here derives from the DNA. Genes and germline are mouse. The CDR3 end falls 3 residues outside the read, so it is completed with the germline J gene. The chain uses TRBV13-3 and TRBJ1-3; D not certain. Germline V gene lookup returns CDR1 NNHDY and CDR2 SYVADS. V lost 5 bases to trimming and J lost 0 bases, with 9 bases between them. CDR3 length equals 14 residues. The sequenced CDR3 bases are TGTGCCAGCAGAATCCAGGATTCTGGAAATACG. Its protein is CASRIQDSGNT. The full CDR3 is CASRIQDSGNTLYF.

In its sample, this clone was seen a few times. The germline and genes are mouse ones. Read data end 4 residues before the CDR3 end; the end is taken from the germline J gene. The rearrangement joins TRBV13-3 to TRBJ2-5, with TRBD1 as a possible D gene (6 bases). Germline-derived CDR1 and CDR2 are NNHDY and SYVADS. The CDR3 consists of 13 residues. This CDR3 reads CASSGAGEDTQYF. CDR3 DNA, as far as it was read: TGTGCCAGCAGTGGCGCAGGGGAGGAC.

This clone was detected a few times. The gene names given are mouse names. The read halts 4 residues ahead of the CDR3 end, with the missing end drawn from the germline J gene. This chain connects TRBV13-3 to TRBJ2-1, with TRBD2 identical over 10 bases. With V trimmed by 2 bases and J by 0 bases, 2 bases remained unmatched. The CDR3 covers 16 residues. The germline V gene encodes CDR1 NNHDY and CDR2 SYVADS. CDR3 in amino acids: CASSDGTGDNYAEQFF. The DNA read from the CDR3 is TGTGCCAGCAGTGACGGGACTGGGGATAACTATGCT.

This clone has only a few counts. Germline and genes: mouse. The read ends 4 residues early relative to the CDR3; the germline J gene fills the gap. V and J are TRBV13-1 and TRBJ1-2; TRBD1 matches at 11 bases. Germline V lookup: CDR1 NSHNY, CDR2 SYGAGN. The length of the CDR3 is 15 residues. The J segment lost 1 base and the V segment lost 3 bases, leaving 2 bases of the junction unmatched. The CDR3 reads CASSGGQGENSDYTF. Incomplete CDR3 DNA: TGTGCCAGCAGTGGGGGACAGGGGGAAAACTCC.

This clone was observed a handful of times. Each gene name is a mouse one. The CDR3 extends 4 residues past the end of the read, so its final part is completed from the germline J gene. The sample contains more than one DNA sequence encoding this CDR3. The chain employs TRBV1 and TRBJ2-1, with TRBD2 matching 8 bases. The germline V gene encodes CDR1 NSQYPW and CDR2 LRSPGD (reference sequence). This CDR3 is 14 amino acids long. The CDR3 protein is CTCSAGGAGAEQFF. CDR3 DNA (partial): TGCACCTGCAGTGCCGGGGGGGCTGGAGCT.

Of note for this clone: All gene names here are mouse names. The observed sequence ends 4 residues before the CDR3 terminus, with the missing tail filled in from the germline J gene. V is TRBV13-3 and J is TRBJ2-3, with 7 bases aligning to TRBD1. Germline V CDR1 and CDR2: NNHDY, SYVADS. CDR3 length: 15 residues. Losses at the gene ends were 2 bases for V and 3 bases for J; bases not matched to a gene: 6. CDR3 bases read: TGTGCCAGCAGTGACGAGGGACAGACGGCAGAA. Protein product: CASSDEGQTAE. The full CDR3 protein reads CASSDEGQTAETLYF.